One sample yielded the 29 T cell receptor beta chains listed below, sequenced in a study of T cells in Graves' hyperthyroidism and ophthalmopathy. The source material, RNA transcripts, was used to amplify TCR beta CDR3 regions. HTBI primers were used for first-round RT-PCR of the TCR CDR3. TCRdb recomputed calls from the multiplex PCR reads with MiXCR, one row per CDR3 protein. Among fewer than 650,000 distinct CDR3 sequences listed, about 15% were seen once. Source material: blood. The receptors derive from a woman aged 30 to 39 with Graves' hyperthyroidism that later progressed to Graves' ophthalmopathy.

Many counts were recorded for this clonotype. The chain combines TRBV6-2 or TRBV6-3 with TRBJ1-1; no clear D gene. The CDR3 runs to 12 residues. The V end was cut by 7 bases, the J end by 3 bases, with 9 bases between. Germline CDR1 MNHEY, CDR2 SVGEGT. The CDR3 DNA reads TGTGCCAGCACAACAGTCTACACTGAAGCTTTCTTT. This encodes CASTTVYTEAFF.

This clonotype was counted between two and nine times. The chain joins TRBV15 to TRBJ2-1, with a weak D call TRBD1 (6 bases). Germline assignment: CDR1 LNHNV and CDR2 YYDKDF (reference sequence). This CDR3 contains 16 residues. Between the trimmed V and J ends, which lost 3 bases and 0 bases, there was a span of 12 bases. Here the CDR3 DNA reads TGTGCCACCAGCAGGGACACAGGGAGCTCCTACAATGAGCAGTTCTTC. It encodes CATSRDTGSSYNEQFF.

This clonotype has at least ten counts. V gene TRBV15 combines with J gene TRBJ2-7; 8 nucleotides line up with TRBD1. The germline V gene encodes CDR1 LNHNV and CDR2 YYDKDF (reference sequence). J gave up 6 bases and V 5 bases, and 3 bases lay outside the gene matches. The CDR3 runs 12 residues. The chain's CDR3 is CATSGQGSEQYF. The CDR3, as DNA: TGTGCCACCAGCGGACAGGGCTCCGAGCAGTACTTC.

This chain's CDR3 is CASSYVGQHTYEQYF. The CDR3 DNA reads as TGTGCCAGCAGTTACGTGGGACAGCATACCTACGAGCAGTACTTC. The genes are TRBV6-5 and TRBJ2-7, with 7 bases identical to TRBD1. The CDR3 length is 15 residues. Germline CDR1 and CDR2: MNHEY and SVGAGI. Trimming removed 2 bases from V and 2 bases from J; junction bases left unmatched: 6.

This clonotype has at least ten counts. The chain has TRBV28 and TRBJ1-4; tentative D call: TRBD1 (6 bases). V lost 5 bases to trimming and J lost 4 bases, with 14 bases between them. Germline V CDR1 and CDR2: MDHEN, SYDVKM. CDR3 length: 15 amino acids. The CDR3 here is CASSTTWTDNEKLFF. In DNA, the CDR3 is TGTGCCAGCAGTACGACCTGGACAGATAATGAAAAACTGTTTTTT.

This clonotype occurred many times. V usage is TRBV2 and J usage is TRBJ2-3; 7 positions match TRBD1. This CDR3 contains 12 residues. V gave up 6 bases and J gave up 13 bases; unmatched junction bases: 10. CDR1 is SNHLY, CDR2 FYNNEI, per germline. The DNA of the CDR3 is TGTGCCAGCAGCGCGACAGGGCCCAGGAAGTATTTT. Translating it yields CASSATGPRKYF.

This clonotype appeared many times. V usage is TRBV7-6 and J usage is TRBJ2-7; 9 bases fit TRBD1. In germline, CDR1 is SGHVS, CDR2 FNYEAQ. This CDR3 comprises 14 residues. The V gene end was trimmed by 10 bases and the J gene end by 7 bases; junction bases not matched to a gene: 14. CDR3 bases: TGTGCCACCCTTATCGGGACAGGGTCAGAAGAGCAGTACTTC. Its protein is CATLIGTGSEEQYF.

This clonotype occurred once. The chain uses TRBV28 and TRBJ1-3; 10 bases align to TRBD1. V lost 6 bases and J lost 10; bases outside the gene matches: 9. CDR3 length: 14 residues. CDR1 and CDR2 (germline): MDHEN, SYDVKM. The DNA for the CDR3 is TGTGCCAGCAGGACCGGGACAGGGGAAAAGACCATATATTTT. It translates to CASRTGTGEKTIYF.

The chain combines TRBV5-5 with TRBJ1-5; possible D gene TRBD1, 6 bases. Trimming pared 2 bases from V and 0 bases from J, leaving 21 bases between. CDR3 length: 19 amino acids. Germline V gives CDR1 SGHKS, CDR2 YYEKEE (reference sequence). The CDR3 sequence: CASSLPSLTGSFSNQPQHF. The DNA for the CDR3 is TGTGCCAGCAGCTTACCTTCTCTCACAGGGAGCTTTAGCAATCAGCCCCAGCATTTT.

This clonotype was picked up a small number of times. The V and J genes are TRBV24-1 and TRBJ1-2; 9 bases are a match to TRBD1. The CDR3 is 15 residues long. Germline-derived CDR1 and CDR2 are KGHDR and SFDVKD. The junction had 6 bases not matched to a gene; V was cut back by 4 bases and J by 4 bases. The CDR3, as DNA: TGTGCCACCAGTGACCCTGGGACAGGGCTCTATGGCTACACCTTC. Its protein product is CATSDPGTGLYGYTF.

This clonotype has a count of ten or more. The chain is built from TRBV7-9 and TRBJ2-2, with D uncertain. This CDR3 is built from 13 residues. Between the trimmed V and J ends, which lost 7 bases and 3 bases, there was a span of 9 bases. Looked up from germline, CDR1 is SEHNR and CDR2 is FQNEAQ (reference sequence). The CDR3 sequence is CASNGAYTGELFF. CDR3 DNA: TGTGCCAGCAACGGCGCCTACACCGGGGAGCTGTTTTTT. The full variable domain, in which reference TRBV7-9 and TRBJ2-2 provide the parts outside the CDR3, is DTGVSQNPRHKITKRGQNVTFRCDPISEHNRLYWYRQTLGQGPEFLTYFQNEAQLEKSRLLSDRFSAERPKGSFSTLEIQRTEQGDSAMYLCASNGAYTGELFFGEGSRLTVL.

The CDR3 DNA reads as TGTGCCAGCAGCTCCCATGGCGCGGGGAACGAGCAGTACTTC. It encodes CASSSHGAGNEQYF. The V and J genes are TRBV7-2 and TRBJ2-7; possible D gene TRBD2, 6 bases. V gave up 4 bases and J gave up 5 bases, with 15 bases separating them. Per the germline V gene, CDR1 is SGHTA and CDR2 is FQGNSA. The CDR3 extends over 14 amino acids.

In the case of this clonotype: The conserved closing phenylalanine or tryptophan is absent in this CDR3, likely reflecting a read error. The rearrangement joins TRBV25-1 to TRBJ2-6; no firm D call. The CDR3 is 14 residues long. Per germline, CDR1 MGHDK and CDR2 SYGVNS. The CDR3 nucleotides are TGTACCAGCAGTCGTCACTCTGGGGCCAACGTCCTGACTATC. Translation gives CTSSRHSGANVLTI.

This chain joins TRBV6-1 and TRBJ2-1; D remains unclear. CDR1 MNHNS and CDR2 SASEGT come from the germline V gene. CDR3 size: 15 residues. Trimming took 5 bases from V and 10 from J, leaving 21 bases between them. This CDR3 reads CASSSRPAPSREQFF. CDR3 coding DNA: TGTGCCAGCAGTTCCCGACCTGCTCCCTCGAGGGAGCAGTTCTTC.

As DNA, the CDR3 is TGTGCCAGCAGCCTACTAGCGGGGGCCCTCTCTGGGGCCAACGTCCTGACTTTC. This encodes CASSLLAGALSGANVLTF. This chain links TRBV19 with TRBJ2-6, with 11 bases lining up with TRBD2. Germline CDR1 and CDR2: LNHDA and SQIVND (reference sequence). The CDR3 is made up of 18 amino acids. With 9 bases clipped from V and 0 bases from J, the junction kept 10 bases outside the gene matches. Full variable domain (remainder filled in from reference TRBV19 and TRBJ2-6): DGGITQSPKYLFRKEGQNVTLSCEQNLNHDAMYWYRQDPGQGLRLIYYSQIVNDFQKGDIAEGYSVSREKKESFPLTVTSAQKNPTAFYLCASSLLAGALSGANVLTFGAGSRLTVL.

In regard to this clonotype: This sequence may be a read error, since a much larger clone differs from it by one base. The chain joins TRBV27 to TRBJ2-1; no definite D call. The CDR3 contains 15 residues. Germline V gene data show CDR1 as MNHEY and CDR2 as SMNVEV (reference sequence). V lost 3 bases, J lost 3 bases, and 12 bases lay in between. The CDR3 DNA reads TGTGCCAGCAGTTTCACCGACCAAGTCTACAATGAGCAGTTCTTC. Its protein is CASSFTDQVYNEQFF.

This clonotype has a count of ten or more. Here the CDR3 reads CSASPADTQYF. The CDR3 DNA reads as TGCAGTGCAAGCCCCGCAGATACGCAGTATTTT. The genes are TRBV20-1 and TRBJ2-3; D unresolved. The CDR3 covers 11 residues. V was shortened by 6 bases and J by 4 bases, with 8 bases between the two germline ends. Germline V gene sequence: CDR1 DFQATT, CDR2 SNEGSKA (reference sequence).

The rearrangement links TRBV19 to TRBJ2-3, with 7 bases matching TRBD2. The CDR3 extends over 15 amino acids. The trim removed 5 bases at V and 4 bases at J, leaving 9 bases unmatched. In germline, CDR1 is LNHDA, CDR2 SQIVND (reference sequence). CDR3 DNA sequence: TGTGCCAGTAGTCCCCGGGGGGTATCCTCAGATACGCAGTATTTT. Its translation: CASSPRGVSSDTQYF.

This clonotype was picked up many times. J is TRBJ1-2 and V is TRBV7-2; no firm D call. Germline CDR1 is SGHTA and CDR2 is FQGNSA. V was cut by 1 base and J by 10 bases, with 10 bases left in between. There are 12 residues in the CDR3. CDR3 bases: TGTGCCAGCAGCTTAGTACTGTTTTACTACACCTTC. Protein product: CASSLVLFYYTF.

This clonotype was recorded many times. This CDR3 reads CASSLVGGGAQPQHF. DNA for the CDR3: TGTGCCAGCAGTTTGGTGGGTGGGGGCGCACAGCCCCAGCATTTT. The chain uses TRBV28 and TRBJ1-5, with a possible D match to TRBD1 (6 bases). The germline V gene encodes CDR1 MDHEN and CDR2 SYDVKM. The V end lost 3 bases, the J end lost 7 bases, and 16 bases lay between the germline ends. There are 15 residues in the CDR3.

This clonotype was observed at least ten times. The rearrangement joins TRBV3-1 to TRBJ1-1; 7 bases fit TRBD1. J was trimmed by 5 bases and V by 2 bases; bases with no gene match: 5. In germline, CDR1 is LGHDT, CDR2 YNNKEL (reference sequence). The CDR3 covers 14 residues. In DNA form, the CDR3 reads TGTGCCAGCAGCCAACGGACAGGACGTACTGAAGCTTTCTTT. This sequence encodes CASSQRTGRTEAFF.

This clonotype was seen a few times. The chain carries TRBV3-1 and TRBJ2-1; 9 nucleotides match TRBD2. V dropped 6 bases and J dropped 9; count of bases not matched to a gene: 9. CDR3 length: 14 amino acids. Germline-derived CDR1 and CDR2 are LGHDT and YNNKEL (reference sequence). The CDR3 loop reads CASSSGRVRSEQFF. The CDR3 nucleotides are TGTGCCAGCAGTAGCGGGAGAGTCAGGAGTGAGCAGTTCTTC.

This clonotype was observed a handful of times. The chain joins TRBV24-1 to TRBJ2-3; possible D gene TRBD1, 5 bases. The CDR3 sequence is 15 residues long. The V and J ends lost 3 bases and 4 bases respectively, with 13 bases between them. The germline CDR1 and CDR2 sequences are KGHDR and SFDVKD. The CDR3 spells CATSDIWGAADTQYF. The CDR3 DNA reads as TGTGCCACCAGTGATATTTGGGGCGCGGCAGATACGCAGTATTTT.

At least ten counts were recorded for this clonotype. This sequence joins TRBV2 and TRBJ1-1; D possibly corresponds to TRBD1 (6 bases). Per germline, CDR1 SNHLY and CDR2 FYNNEI. V lost 3 bases and J 0 bases, leaving 8 bases between the germline ends. The CDR3 is 14 residues long. The CDR3 region has the DNA TGTGCCAGCAGTGACAGGGGTTTGAACACTGAAGCTTTCTTT. Translating gives CASSDRGLNTEAFF.

This clonotype was seen ten or more times. The rearrangement links TRBV6-2 or TRBV6-3 to TRBJ1-1; 8 nucleotides agree with TRBD1. From germline, CDR1 is MNHEY and CDR2 SVGEGT. V was clipped by 2 bases and J by 5 bases; unmatched bases: 10. The CDR3 runs 16 residues. CDR3 in amino acids: CASSYTGTGVWTEAFF. The CDR3 DNA follows: TGTGCCAGCAGTTACACCGGGACAGGTGTTTGGACTGAAGCTTTCTTT.

For this clonotype: A read error may explain this, as a much larger clone is one base away. V is TRBV28 and J is TRBJ1-6; the D is unclear. CDR1 and CDR2 from the germline V gene are MDHEN and SYDVKM. The CDR3 has 13 residues. The CDR3 coding sequence is TGTTCCAGCCTACCCGAACTTAATTCACCCCTCCACTTT. This encodes CSSLPELNSPLHF.

The CDR3 sequence: CASHTGEWTGELFF. The CDR3 DNA is TGTGCCAGCCACACTGGTGAATGGACCGGGGAGCTGTTTTTT. This chain joins TRBV7-6 and TRBJ2-2; no clear D gene. The CDR3 has 14 residues. Trimming left V 8 bases short and J 5 bases short, with 15 bases between. The germline V gene encodes CDR1 SGHVS and CDR2 FNYEAQ.

Ten or more counts support this clonotype. This chain uses TRBV11-2 with TRBJ2-7; D perhaps matches TRBD2 (5 bases). The germline gives CDR1 SGHAT, CDR2 FQNNGV. CDR3 length: 13 amino acids. Trimming pared 3 bases from V and 1 base from J, leaving 7 bases between. CDR3 loop: CASSFGGSYEQYF. CDR3 in DNA: TGTGCCAGCAGCTTCGGCGGGTCCTACGAGCAGTACTTC.

This clonotype was counted between two and nine times. The chain has TRBV6-1 and TRBJ1-2; D unresolved. Germline CDR1 reads MNHNS; CDR2 reads SASEGT. The V and J ends lost 0 bases and 7 bases respectively, with 9 bases between them. This CDR3 comprises 13 residues. The CDR3 loop reads CASSEANSGGYTF. The DNA of the CDR3 is TGTGCCAGCAGTGAAGCCAACTCTGGTGGCTACACCTTC.